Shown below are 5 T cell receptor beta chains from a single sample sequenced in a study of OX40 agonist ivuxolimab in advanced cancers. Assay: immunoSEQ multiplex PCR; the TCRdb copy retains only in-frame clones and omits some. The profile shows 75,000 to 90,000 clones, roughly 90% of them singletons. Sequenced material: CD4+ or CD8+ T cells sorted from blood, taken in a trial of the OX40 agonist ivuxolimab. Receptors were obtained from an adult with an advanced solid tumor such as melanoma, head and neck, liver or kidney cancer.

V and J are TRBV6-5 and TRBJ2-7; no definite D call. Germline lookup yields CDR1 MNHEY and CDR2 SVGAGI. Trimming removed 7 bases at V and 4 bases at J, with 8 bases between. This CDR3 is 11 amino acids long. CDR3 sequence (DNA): TGTGCCAGCACCGACCGGTACGAGCAGTACTTC. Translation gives CASTDRYEQYF.

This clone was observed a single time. The CDR3 DNA reads TGCGCCAGCAGCGCGGGCACAGGAAACACCATATATTTT. The encoded protein is CASSAGTGNTIYF. This rearrangement joins TRBV5-1 to TRBJ1-3; D unresolved. Trimming removed 4 bases at V and 4 bases at J, with 9 bases between. The CDR3 has 13 amino acids. From germline, CDR1 is SGHRS and CDR2 YFSETQ.

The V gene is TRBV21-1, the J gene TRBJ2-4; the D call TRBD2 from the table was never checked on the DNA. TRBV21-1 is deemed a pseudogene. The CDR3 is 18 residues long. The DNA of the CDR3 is TGTGCCAGCAGCACGGGACTAGCGGGAGGGCCGGCCAAAAACATTCAGTACTTC. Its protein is CASSTGLAGGPAKNIQYF.

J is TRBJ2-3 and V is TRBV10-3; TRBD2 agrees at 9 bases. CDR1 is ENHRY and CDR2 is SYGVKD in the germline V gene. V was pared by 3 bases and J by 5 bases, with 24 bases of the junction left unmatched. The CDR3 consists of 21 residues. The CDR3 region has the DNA TGTGCCATCAGTGATCCCCTCGGCAGCGGGGGGACCCTTTCTCCCGGAGATACGCAGTATTTT. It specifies CAISDPLGSGGTLSPGDTQYF.

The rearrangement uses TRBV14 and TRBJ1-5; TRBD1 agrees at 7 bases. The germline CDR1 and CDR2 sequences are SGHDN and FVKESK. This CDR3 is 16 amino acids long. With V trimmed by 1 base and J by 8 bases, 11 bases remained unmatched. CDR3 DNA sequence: TGTGCCAGCAGCCAAGCGACAGGGCAATTGATAAAGCCCCAGCATTTT. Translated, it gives CASSQATGQLIKPQHF.